This T cell receptor (beta chain) is drawn from a study of metastatic and nonmetastatic thyroid tumors. Overall study context: Across peripheral blood and tumor or nodule tissue samples taken from malignant and benign thyroid patients, the repertoires were compared with one another.

In this sample, this clone turned up many times. Its specificity is not known. General observations from the study: Benign nodules reportedly had significantly lower TCR beta diversity than malignant thyroid tumors in blood and tumor.

V lost 2 bases and J lost 3, with 10 bases in between. Germline CDR1 reads DFQATT; CDR2 reads SNEGSKA (reference sequence). The CDR3 covers 13 residues. Patients had received no treatment of any kind before thyroid surgery. The authors' processing: Differences in CDR3 between clinicopathological groups were drawn on to build a classifier intended to discriminate distant-metastatic papillary thyroid cancer patients. MiXCR was used by TCRdb to re-call the PCR reads. The V and J calls were not made by the authors but by TCRdb's processing. The table has 25,000 to 35,000 clones, roughly 30% seen once. The V call is TRBV20-1, the J call TRBJ2-5, with D possibly being TRBD1 (5 bases). This clonotype was sampled from a female donor with papillary thyroid cancer or a benign thyroid nodule (not recorded which). Some clones in this sample may be carry-over from other donors' samples. Input material: blood. CDR3 sequence: CSARPGHEETQYF. The CDR3 DNA follows: TGCAGTGCTAGACCCGGACATGAAGAGACCCAGTACTTC.